This T cell receptor beta chain was found in a study of glioma-infiltrating T cells after dendritic cell vaccination. Study overall: At biweekly intervals, patients got three intradermal dendritic cell vaccine injections.

Generated by immunoSEQ multiplex PCR, the TCRdb table keeps only in-frame clones and is missing some. Of approximately 99,000 clones detected, approximately 84% appear once; the ten largest clones hold 5.4%. The CDR3 contains 16 residues. V lost 10 bases to trimming and J lost 0 bases; unmatched junction nucleotides: 12. Germline CDR1 is SNHLY and CDR2 is FYNNEI. Time point: after dendritic cell vaccination, including at tumor progression/relapse. Only patients with spare fresh-frozen tumor and over two years of follow-up were included. This receptor was taken from a human donor with glioblastoma. Specimen: blood, collected after dendritic cell vaccination. The V gene is TRBV2, the J gene TRBJ1-2; the match to TRBD1 covers 9 bases. CDR3 sequence: CATPSRDRDPNYGYTF. The CDR3, as DNA: TGTGCCACACCCTCGAGGGACAGGGATCCTAACTATGGCTACACCTTC.